Below are 26 T cell receptor beta chains sequenced from a single sample in a study of Graves' ophthalmopathy and Graves' hyperthyroidism. RNA served as the template for amplifying TCR beta CDR3 regions. Second-round multiplex PCR followed a first-round RT-PCR using HTBI primers. TCRdb re-called the multiplex PCR reads through MiXCR, storing one row per CDR3 protein. The sample gives 400,000 to 450,000 distinct CDR3 sequences, around 20% of which show up once; roughly 3% is in the top ten. Source material: peripheral blood. These receptors all stem from a woman aged 18-35 years with stable Graves' hyperthyroidism.

Many counts were recorded for this clonotype. The CDR3 here is CASSIDRTSYEQYF. As DNA, the CDR3 is TGCGCCAGCAGTATAGACAGGACCAGCTACGAGCAGTACTTC. This rearrangement joins TRBV10-2 to TRBJ2-7; a possible D gene is TRBD1 (6 bases). Germline values: CDR1 WSHSY, CDR2 SAAADI. V was cut by 5 bases and J by 3 bases, with 14 bases left in between. This CDR3 comprises 14 residues.

The rearrangement links TRBV10-3 to TRBJ2-2; the D is unclear. Germline values: CDR1 ENHRY, CDR2 SYGVKD. This CDR3 has 15 residues. Trimming pared 10 bases from V and 0 bases from J, leaving 15 bases between. The DNA of the CDR3 is TGTGCCACTTCCCTTGCCACAGCGAACACCGGGGAGCTGTTTTTT. Protein product: CATSLATANTGELFF.

This clonotype was seen repeatedly, ten times or more. This chain links TRBV7-9 with TRBJ1-1; unclear D gene. V gave up 5 bases and J gave up 1 base, with 11 bases separating them. The CDR3 has 14 amino acids. Germline V gives CDR1 SEHNR, CDR2 FQNEAQ (reference sequence). This CDR3 reads CASSQETRNTEAFF. DNA for the CDR3: TGTGCCAGCAGCCAGGAAACACGGAACACTGAAGCTTTCTTT.

This clonotype was counted only a few times. The V call is TRBV20-1, the J call TRBJ2-3; D unclear. The length of the CDR3 is 11 residues. Trimming took 5 bases from V and 6 from J, leaving 9 bases between them. Germline V CDR1 and CDR2: DFQATT, SNEGSKA (reference sequence). CDR3 in amino acids: CSAGPWDTQYF. The CDR3 nucleotides are TGCAGTGCTGGACCCTGGGATACGCAGTATTTT.

This clonotype showed up many times. Here the CDR3 DNA reads TGTGCCTCCCAAGCGACAGGGGCCAATCAGCCCCAGCATTTT. Protein sequence: CASQATGANQPQHF. The chain couples TRBV30 to TRBJ1-5, with 8 bases that match TRBD1. The V gene end was trimmed by 7 bases and the J gene end by 3 bases; junction bases not matched to a gene: 8. Germline assignment: CDR1 GTSNPN and CDR2 SVGIG (reference sequence). The CDR3 length is 14 residues.

There are many counts of this clonotype. V and J are TRBV10-3 and TRBJ1-1; tentatively, D is TRBD1 (6 bases). The CDR3 sequence is 11 residues long. Trimming shortened V by 10 bases and J by 8 bases, and 14 bases separated the two germline ends. From germline, CDR1 is ENHRY and CDR2 SYGVKD. CDR3 nucleotide sequence: TGTGCCACCTTACAGGGATTAGAAGCTTTCTTT. As protein: CATLQGLEAFF.

This clonotype was seen at least ten times. CDR3 sequence reads: CASSPDRGPYGYTF. As DNA, the CDR3 is TGTGCCAGCAGCCCGGACAGGGGGCCTTATGGCTACACCTTC. V is TRBV11-2 and J is TRBJ1-2; 11 nucleotides match TRBD1. The germline CDR1 and CDR2 sequences are SGHAT and FQNNGV. With V trimmed by 5 bases and J by 5 bases, 4 bases remained unmatched. The CDR3 extends over 14 amino acids. The full variable domain, its missing parts supplied by reference TRBV11-2 and TRBJ1-2, is EAGVAQSPRYKIIEKRQSVAFWCNPISGHATLYWYQQILGQGPKLLIQFQNNGVVDDSQLPKDRFSAERLKGVDSTLKIQPAKLEDSAVYLCASSPDRGPYGYTFGSGTRLTVV.

This clonotype was observed many times. In DNA, the CDR3 is TGTGCCAGCAGCCGTCGACTAGCGGGAGGAGGTGAGCAGTACTTC. Translation: CASSRRLAGGGEQYF. This chain connects TRBV14 to TRBJ2-7; 13 nucleotides match TRBD2. The CDR3 covers 15 residues. Germline loops: CDR1 SGHDN, CDR2 FVKESK. V was pared by 4 bases and J by 7 bases, with 7 bases of the junction left unmatched.

The rearrangement uses TRBV29-1 and TRBJ1-2; no clear D. This CDR3 has 16 residues. Germline CDR1 reads SQVTM; CDR2 reads ANQGSEA. Trimming pared 4 bases from V and 4 bases from J, leaving 22 bases between. The CDR3 region is CSVGLPSTWIFYGYTF. In DNA, the CDR3 is TGCAGCGTTGGTCTCCCATCCACCTGGATCTTCTATGGCTACACCTTC.

This clonotype was counted ten times or more. Germline is not matched at one junction end, which may reflect a read error. V is TRBV27 and J is TRBJ2-7; D gene unclear. Germline V CDR1 and CDR2: MNHEY, SMNVEV (reference sequence). This CDR3 spans 12 amino acids. Written as DNA, the CDR3 is TGTGCCAGCAGCTTGAGCTCCCACGAGCAGTACTTC. As protein: CASSLSSHEQYF.

This clonotype was counted many times. This rearrangement joins TRBV6-5 to TRBJ1-1; D is possibly TRBD1 (6 bases). Germline CDR1 and CDR2: MNHEY and SVGAGI. Trimming took 1 base from V and 4 from J, leaving 10 bases between them. The CDR3 length is 14 residues. CDR3 nucleotides: TGTGCCAGCAGTTACTTCGGGACACCCACTGAAGCTTTCTTT. It translates to CASSYFGTPTEAFF.

The sample holds a few counts of this clonotype. The chain has TRBV12-3 or TRBV12-4 and TRBJ1-1; D not certain. The CDR3 runs to 13 residues. V lost 3 bases, J lost 7 bases, and 12 bases lay in between. CDR3 residues: CASSFTAGSEAFF. In DNA form, the CDR3 reads TGTGCCAGCAGTTTTACGGCTGGGAGTGAAGCTTTCTTT.

This chain joins TRBV12-3 or TRBV12-4 and TRBJ2-2; 7 bases match TRBD2. The CDR3 is 16 residues long. Trimming at V came to 3 bases and at J to 0 bases, leaving 4 bases not matched to a gene. CDR3 protein: CASSFFRGANTGELFF. CDR3 nucleotides: TGTGCCAGCAGTTTTTTCCGGGGGGCGAACACCGGGGAGCTGTTTTTT.

This clonotype occurred many times. Because the CDR3 is missing its conserved closing phenylalanine or tryptophan, this is likely a read error. The J gene is TRBJ2-7, the V gene TRBV6-1; TRBD2 might be the D (6 bases). The CDR3 covers 16 residues. Germline values: CDR1 MNHNS, CDR2 SASEGT. CDR3 coding DNA: TGTGCCAGCAGGGAAGTCCGGAGGGAGAGCTCCTACGAGCAGTACTCC. Translated: CASREVRRESSYEQYS.

For this clonotype: A much bigger clone sits one base away, suggesting this may be a read error. The chain joins TRBV15 to TRBJ1-2; TRBD1 is a possible D gene (5 bases). The germline gives CDR1 LNHNV, CDR2 YYDKDF (reference sequence). This CDR3 has 16 amino acids. The DNA of the CDR3 is TGTGCCACCAGCAGAGAACTCTTGCCGGGGACGTCTCGCTACAGCTTC. Translating it yields CATSRELLPGTSRYSF.

At least ten counts were recorded for this clonotype. The rearrangement uses TRBV30 and TRBJ2-7, with no clear D. This CDR3 contains 12 residues. Trimming pared 0 bases from V and 3 bases from J, leaving 6 bases between. Germline V gene data show CDR1 as GTSNPN and CDR2 as SVGIG (reference sequence). Written as DNA, the CDR3 is TGTGCCTGGAGTGTATCCTACTACGAGCAGTACTTC. Translation gives CAWSVSYYEQYF.

This clonotype was seen ten or more times. The gene calls are TRBV24-1 and TRBJ2-4, with 8 bases matching TRBD2. In germline, CDR1 is KGHDR, CDR2 SFDVKD. This CDR3 comprises 12 residues. V shed 2 bases and J 16 bases; nucleotides not matched to a gene: 6. The CDR3 DNA reads as TGTGCCACCAGTGATTGGGGGACTAGTCTCTACTTC. As protein: CATSDWGTSLYF.

Ten or more counts support this clonotype. The chain is built from TRBV28 and TRBJ1-3; D ambiguous. The V end lost 7 bases, the J end lost 3 bases, and 10 bases lay between the germline ends. Germline V gene data show CDR1 as MDHEN and CDR2 as SYDVKM. The CDR3 is made up of 13 amino acids. The CDR3 nucleotides read TGTGCCAGCATTGAGGCTATTGGAAACACCATATATTTT. Amino acids: CASIEAIGNTIYF.

About this clonotype itself: Sequence at one end of the junction differs from germline and may be a read error. This chain joins TRBV6-1 and TRBJ2-7; D not resolved. The germline CDR1 and CDR2 sequences are MNHNS and SASEGT. CDR3 length: 13 residues. CDR3: CASSEIGNYDQYF. CDR3 in DNA: TGTGCCAGCAGTGAAATAGGGAACTACGATCAGTACTTC.

This clonotype appeared many times. The chain combines TRBV5-1 with TRBJ2-5, with 7 nucleotides matching TRBD1. This CDR3 is 15 amino acids long. Germline loops: CDR1 SGHRS, CDR2 YFSETQ. V gave up 2 bases and J gave up 7 bases; unmatched junction bases: 11. This CDR3 reads CASSFRTGPMGTQYF. For the CDR3, the DNA is TGCGCCAGCAGCTTCCGGACAGGCCCTATGGGGACCCAGTACTTC.

The rearrangement uses TRBV12-3 or TRBV12-4 and TRBJ2-7; 10 bases match TRBD2. CDR3 length equals 14 residues. V gave up 6 bases and J gave up 7 bases; unmatched junction bases: 9. The CDR3 is CASSGLAVLSEQYF. The CDR3 nucleotides read TGTGCCAGCAGCGGACTAGCGGTCCTTAGTGAGCAGTACTTC.

This clonotype was detected ten times or more. The V gene is TRBV12-3 or TRBV12-4, the J gene TRBJ1-2, with TRBD1 matching 7 bases. V lost 5 bases to trimming and J lost 8 bases; unmatched junction nucleotides: 14. The CDR3 is made up of 15 amino acids. The CDR3 reads CASSPRDRDLLGYTF. The CDR3 nucleotides read TGTGCCAGCAGTCCCCGCGACAGGGACTTACTAGGCTACACCTTC.

This clonotype was recorded at least ten times. The rearrangement joins TRBV24-1 to TRBJ2-6, with 7 bases fitting TRBD1. CDR3 length: 16 residues. From germline, CDR1 is KGHDR and CDR2 SFDVKD. Losses at the gene ends were 4 bases for V and 2 bases for J; bases not matched to a gene: 4. DNA for the CDR3: TGTGCCACCAGTGAGTCCGGGACAGCTGGGGCCAACGTCCTGACTTTC. Residues: CATSESGTAGANVLTF.

In DNA form, the CDR3 reads TGTGCCAGCAGTCGGACGTGGAACGAGCAGTACTTC. This encodes CASSRTWNEQYF. The genes are TRBV6-2 or TRBV6-3 and TRBJ2-7, with D uncertain. The CDR3 runs 12 residues. The germline CDR1 and CDR2 sequences are MNHEY and SVGEGT. V was cut by 5 bases and J by 5 bases, with 10 bases left in between.

The chain combines TRBV6-1 with TRBJ2-7; D unclear. CDR1 MNHNS and CDR2 SASEGT come from the germline V gene. The CDR3 spans 16 residues. V dropped 0 bases and J dropped 0 bases, with 12 bases sitting between them. This CDR3 reads CASSEAVEGISYEQYF. The CDR3 DNA reads TGTGCCAGCAGTGAAGCGGTGGAAGGGATCTCCTACGAGCAGTACTTC.

This clonotype was found a few times. The CDR3 protein is CASNGLAGPAYEQYF. The CDR3 DNA reads as TGTGCCAGCAATGGCCTAGCGGGACCAGCCTACGAGCAGTACTTC. This rearrangement joins TRBV2 to TRBJ2-7, with 9 bases that match TRBD2. In germline, CDR1 is SNHLY, CDR2 FYNNEI. CDR3 length equals 15 residues. The V segment lost 7 bases and the J segment 2 bases; nucleotides outside the gene matches: 9. The variable domain in full, with the rest retrieved from reference TRBV2 and TRBJ2-7, is EPEVTQTPSHQVTQMGQEVILRCVPISNHLYFYWYRQILGQKVEFLVSFYNNEISEKSEIFDDQFSVERPDGSNFTLKIRSTKLEDSAMYFCASNGLAGPAYEQYFGPGTRLTVT.